The clone carrying this T cell receptor (beta chain) was seen a handful of times. The entry originates in a study of shared clonotypes between healthy human individuals. Study in general: A donor's plate count was three for CD4 naive and three for CD4 memory; CD8 naive had two and CD8 memory one.

This CDR3 spans 16 amino acids. Trimming took 0 bases from V and 7 from J; bases not matched to a gene: 9. Germline V gene lookup returns CDR1 SGHDT and CDR2 YYEEEE. Produced via immunoSEQ multiplex PCR; TCRdb's table is partial and in-frame only. The data hold under 1,100,000 clones, with roughly 74% observed a single time. V gene TRBV5-6 combines with J gene TRBJ2-1; TRBD2 matches 8 bases. Sequencing input: memory CD4+ T cells from PBMCs. Regarding subset: CD45RA-negative fraction. The sequence was obtained from a man younger than 30 in good health. Some clones in this sample may be carry-over from other donors' samples. CDR3 region: CASSLAGSGSYNEQFF. CDR3 sequence (DNA): TGTGCCAGCAGCTTGGCGGGGAGCGGGAGTTATAATGAGCAGTTCTTC.